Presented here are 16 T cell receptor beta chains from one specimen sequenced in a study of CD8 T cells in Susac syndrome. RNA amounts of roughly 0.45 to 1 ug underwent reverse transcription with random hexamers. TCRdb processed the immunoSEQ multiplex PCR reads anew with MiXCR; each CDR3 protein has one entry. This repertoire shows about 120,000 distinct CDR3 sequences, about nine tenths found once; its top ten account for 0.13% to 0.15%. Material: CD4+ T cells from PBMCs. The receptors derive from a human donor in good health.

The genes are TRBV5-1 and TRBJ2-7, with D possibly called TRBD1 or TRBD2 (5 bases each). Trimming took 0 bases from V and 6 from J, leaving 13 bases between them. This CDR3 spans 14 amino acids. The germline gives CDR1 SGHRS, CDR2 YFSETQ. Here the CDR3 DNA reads TGCGCCAGCAGCTTGGCAGGGCTGGCGGGCGAGCAGTACTTC. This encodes CASSLAGLAGEQYF.

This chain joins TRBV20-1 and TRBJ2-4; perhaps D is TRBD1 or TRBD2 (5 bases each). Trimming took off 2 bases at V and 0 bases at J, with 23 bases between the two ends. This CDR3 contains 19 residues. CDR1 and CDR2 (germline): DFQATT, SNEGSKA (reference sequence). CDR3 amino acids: CSARSGRGVDNLAKNIQYF. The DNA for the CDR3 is TGCAGTGCTAGATCCGGTCGGGGCGTCGATAACTTAGCCAAAAACATTCAGTACTTC.

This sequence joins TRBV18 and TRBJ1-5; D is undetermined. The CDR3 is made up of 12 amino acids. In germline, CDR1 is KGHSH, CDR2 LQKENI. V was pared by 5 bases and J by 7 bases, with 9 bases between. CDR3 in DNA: TGTGCCAGCTCAAAGAACGGACAGCCCCAGCATTTT. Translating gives CASSKNGQPQHF.

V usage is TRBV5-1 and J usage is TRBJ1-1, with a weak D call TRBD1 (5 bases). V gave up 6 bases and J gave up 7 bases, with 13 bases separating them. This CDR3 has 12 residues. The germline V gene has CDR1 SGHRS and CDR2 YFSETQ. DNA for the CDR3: TGCGCCAGCATGGGGGACGGCAGTGAAGCTTTCTTT. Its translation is CASMGDGSEAFF.

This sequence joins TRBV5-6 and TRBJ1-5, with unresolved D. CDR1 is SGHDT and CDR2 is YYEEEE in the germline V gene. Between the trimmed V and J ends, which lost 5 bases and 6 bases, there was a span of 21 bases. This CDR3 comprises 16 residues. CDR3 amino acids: CASSTQRGVTGQPQHF. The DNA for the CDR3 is TGTGCCAGCAGTACCCAACGTGGGGTTACCGGTCAGCCCCAGCATTTT.

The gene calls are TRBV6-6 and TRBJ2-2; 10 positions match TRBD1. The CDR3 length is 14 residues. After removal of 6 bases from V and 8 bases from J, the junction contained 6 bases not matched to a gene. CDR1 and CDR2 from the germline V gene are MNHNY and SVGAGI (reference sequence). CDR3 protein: CASSETGGQGELFF. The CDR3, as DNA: TGTGCCAGCAGCGAGACAGGGGGCCAAGGGGAGCTGTTTTTT.

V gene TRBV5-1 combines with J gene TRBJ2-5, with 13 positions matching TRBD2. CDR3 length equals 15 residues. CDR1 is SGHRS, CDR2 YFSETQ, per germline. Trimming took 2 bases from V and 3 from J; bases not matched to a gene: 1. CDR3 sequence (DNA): TGCGCCAGCAGCTTCACTAGCGGGAGGGAAGAGACCCAGTACTTC. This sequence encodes CASSFTSGREETQYF. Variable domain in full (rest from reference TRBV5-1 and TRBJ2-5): KAGVTQTPRYLIKTRGQQVTLSCSPISGHRSVSWYQQTPGQGLQFLFEYFSETQRNKGNFPGRFSGRQFSNSRSEMNVSTLELGDSALYLCASSFTSGREETQYFGPGTRLLVL.

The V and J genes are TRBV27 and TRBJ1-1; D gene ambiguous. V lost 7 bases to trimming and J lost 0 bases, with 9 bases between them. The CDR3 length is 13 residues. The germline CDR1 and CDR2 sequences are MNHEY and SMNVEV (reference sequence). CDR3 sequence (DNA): TGTGCCAGCATGGCAAGTTTGAACACTGAAGCTTTCTTT. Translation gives CASMASLNTEAFF.

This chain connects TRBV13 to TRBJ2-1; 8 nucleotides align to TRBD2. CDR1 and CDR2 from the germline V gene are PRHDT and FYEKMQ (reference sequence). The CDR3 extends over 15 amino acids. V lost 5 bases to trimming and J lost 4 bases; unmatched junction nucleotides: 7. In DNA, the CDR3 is TGTGCCAGCAGCGGCTTAGCGGGGAATTACAATGAGCAGTTCTTC. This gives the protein CASSGLAGNYNEQFF.

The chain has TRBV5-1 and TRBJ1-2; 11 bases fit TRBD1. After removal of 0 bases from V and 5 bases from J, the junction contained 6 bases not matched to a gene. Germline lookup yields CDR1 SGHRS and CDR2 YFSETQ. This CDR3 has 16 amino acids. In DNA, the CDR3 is TGCGCCAGCAGCTTGGCCGTAGGACAGGGGGCATATGGCTACACCTTC. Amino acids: CASSLAVGQGAYGYTF.

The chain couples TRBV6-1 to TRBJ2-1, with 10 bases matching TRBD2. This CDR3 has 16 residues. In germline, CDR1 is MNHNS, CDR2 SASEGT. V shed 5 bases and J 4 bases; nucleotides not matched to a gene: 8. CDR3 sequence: CASSKLSGRAYNEQFF. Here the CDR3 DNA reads TGTGCCAGCAGTAAACTGAGCGGGAGGGCTTACAATGAGCAGTTCTTC.

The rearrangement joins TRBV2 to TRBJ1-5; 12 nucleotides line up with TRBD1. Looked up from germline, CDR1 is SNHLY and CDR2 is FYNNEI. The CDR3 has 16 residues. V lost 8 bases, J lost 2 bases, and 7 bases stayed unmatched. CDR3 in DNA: TGTGCCAGCTGGGACAGGGGGCCTGGGGGCAATCAGCCCCAGCATTTT. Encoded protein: CASWDRGPGGNQPQHF. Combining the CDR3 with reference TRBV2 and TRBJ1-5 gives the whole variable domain EPEVTQTPSHQVTQMGQEVILRCVPISNHLYFYWYRQILGQKVEFLVSFYNNEISEKSEIFDDQFSVERPDGSNFTLKIRSTKLEDSAMYFCASWDRGPGGNQPQHFGDGTRLSIL.

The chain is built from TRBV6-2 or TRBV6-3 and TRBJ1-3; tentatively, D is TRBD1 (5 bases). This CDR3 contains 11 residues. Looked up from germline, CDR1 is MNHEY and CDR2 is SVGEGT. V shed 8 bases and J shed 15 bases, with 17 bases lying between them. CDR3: CASYKQDRRYF. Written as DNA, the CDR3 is TGTGCCAGCTACAAACAGGACCGCAGATATTTT.

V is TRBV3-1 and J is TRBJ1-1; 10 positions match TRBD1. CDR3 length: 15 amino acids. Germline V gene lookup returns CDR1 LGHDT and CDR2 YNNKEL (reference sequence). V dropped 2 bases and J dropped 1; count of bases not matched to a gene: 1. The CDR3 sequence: CASSQWTGGNTEAFF. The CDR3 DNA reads TGTGCCAGCAGCCAATGGACAGGGGGGAACACTGAAGCTTTCTTT.

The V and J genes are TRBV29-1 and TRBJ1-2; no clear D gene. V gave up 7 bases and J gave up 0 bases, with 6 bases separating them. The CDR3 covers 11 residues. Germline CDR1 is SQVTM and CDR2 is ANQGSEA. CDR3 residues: CSGRTNYGYTF. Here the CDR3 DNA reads TGCAGCGGACGAACTAACTATGGCTACACCTTC.

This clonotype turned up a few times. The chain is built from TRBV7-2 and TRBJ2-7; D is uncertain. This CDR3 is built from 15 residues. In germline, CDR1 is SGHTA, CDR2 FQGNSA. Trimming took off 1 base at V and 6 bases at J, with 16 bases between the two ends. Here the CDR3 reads CASSLDGHRGLEQYF. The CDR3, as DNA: TGTGCCAGCAGCTTAGATGGCCACAGAGGTCTCGAGCAGTACTTC.